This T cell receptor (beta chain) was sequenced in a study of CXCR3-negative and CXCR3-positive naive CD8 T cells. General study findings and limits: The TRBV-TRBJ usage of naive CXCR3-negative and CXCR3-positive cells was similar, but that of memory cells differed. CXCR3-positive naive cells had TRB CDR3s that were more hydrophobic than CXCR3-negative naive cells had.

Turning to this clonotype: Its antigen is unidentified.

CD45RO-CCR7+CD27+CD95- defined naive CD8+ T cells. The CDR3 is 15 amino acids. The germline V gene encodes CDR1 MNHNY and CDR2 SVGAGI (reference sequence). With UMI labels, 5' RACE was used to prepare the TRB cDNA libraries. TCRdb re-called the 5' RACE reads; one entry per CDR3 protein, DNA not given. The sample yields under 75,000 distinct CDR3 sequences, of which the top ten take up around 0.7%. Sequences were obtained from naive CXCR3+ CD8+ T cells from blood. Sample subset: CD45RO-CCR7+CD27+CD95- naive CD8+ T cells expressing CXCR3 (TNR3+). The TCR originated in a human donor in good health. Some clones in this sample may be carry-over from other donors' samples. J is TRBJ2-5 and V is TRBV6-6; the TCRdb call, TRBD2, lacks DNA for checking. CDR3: CASSQTSPYQETQYF.